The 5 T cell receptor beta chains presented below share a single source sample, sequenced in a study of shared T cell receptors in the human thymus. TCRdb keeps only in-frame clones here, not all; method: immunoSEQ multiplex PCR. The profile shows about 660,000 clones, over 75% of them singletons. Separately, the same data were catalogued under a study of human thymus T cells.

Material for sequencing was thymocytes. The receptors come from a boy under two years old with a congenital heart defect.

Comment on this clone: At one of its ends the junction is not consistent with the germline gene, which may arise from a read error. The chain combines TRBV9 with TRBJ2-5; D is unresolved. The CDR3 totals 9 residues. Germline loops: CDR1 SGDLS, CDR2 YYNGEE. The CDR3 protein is CASNEIQYF. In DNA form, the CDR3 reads TGTGCCAGCAATGAGATCCAGTACTTC.

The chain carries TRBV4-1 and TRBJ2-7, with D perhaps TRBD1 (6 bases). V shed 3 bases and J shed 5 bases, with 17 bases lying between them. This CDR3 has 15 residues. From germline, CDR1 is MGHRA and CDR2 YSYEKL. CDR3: CASSHEQGPHDEQYF. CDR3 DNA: TGCGCCAGCAGCCATGAACAGGGTCCCCATGACGAGCAGTACTTC.

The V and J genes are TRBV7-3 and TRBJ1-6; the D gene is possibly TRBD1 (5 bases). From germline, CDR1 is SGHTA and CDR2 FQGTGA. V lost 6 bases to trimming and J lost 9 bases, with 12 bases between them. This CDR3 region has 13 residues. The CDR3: CASSPGWGSPLHF. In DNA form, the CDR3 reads TGTGCCAGCAGTCCAGGGTGGGGTTCACCCCTCCACTTT.

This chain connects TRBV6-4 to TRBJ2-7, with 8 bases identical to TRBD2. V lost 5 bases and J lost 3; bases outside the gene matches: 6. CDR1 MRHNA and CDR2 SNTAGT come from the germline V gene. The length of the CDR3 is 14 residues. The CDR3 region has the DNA TGTGCCAGCAGTCCAAGGGGACTAGTCTACGAGCAGTACTTC. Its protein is CASSPRGLVYEQYF.

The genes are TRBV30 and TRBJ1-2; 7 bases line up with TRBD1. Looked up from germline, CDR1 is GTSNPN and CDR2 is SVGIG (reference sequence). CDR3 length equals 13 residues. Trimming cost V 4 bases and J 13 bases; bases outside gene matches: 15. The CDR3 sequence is CAWNPPGGFGGTF. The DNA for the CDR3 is TGTGCCTGGAACCCCCCAGGGGGGTTTGGGGGCACCTTC.